This T cell receptor (gamma chain) was sequenced in a study of gamma delta lymphoproliferative disorders and STAT genes. This CDR3 has 14 residues. V lost 6 bases to trimming and J lost 1 base; unmatched junction nucleotides: 2. TCRdb re-processed the multiplex PCR reads using CATT. In the table there are thousands of gamma-chain clones, about 10% of which are singletons. The sample holds a few counts of this clone. Its antigen is not identified. Whole-study results and caveats: Controls likely had mixed maturation stages, while leukemic cells were mostly terminal effectors. Nearly all major patient gamma and delta clonotypes were public; only a couple of gamma clonotypes were disease-private.

Sequencing used genomic DNA taken from PBMCs of patients and controls. Healthy adult blood donors, age- and sex-matched, served as controls. This clonotype originated in a human donor in good health. Input material: blood. The rearrangement uses TRGV11 and TRGJP1. TCRdb does not report a J gene; here it was assigned by matching the DNA to germline references. TRGV11 belongs to the ORF category, with a function that is uncertain. CDR3 loop: CACWIPTTGWFKIF. For the CDR3, the DNA is TGTGCCTGCTGGATTCCTACCACTGGTTGGTTCAAGATATTT.